This T cell receptor (beta chain) was profiled in a study of OX40 agonist ivuxolimab in advanced cancers. Overall study context: Hepatocellular carcinoma, melanoma, renal cell or head and neck cancer affected the dose-escalation patients. Study findings and constraints: Normalized expansion of T-cell clones was also low for some nonresponders. Blood T cells, both CD4+ and CD8+, expanded clonally by week 6 at 0.1 to 3.0 mg/kg. Relative to CD4+ cells, CD8+ T cells on average had more expanded clones.

This clone was observed a handful of times. The antigen is unknown. The CDR3 spans 15 residues. Trimming took 6 bases from V and 7 from J; bases not matched to a gene: 11. Germline assignment: CDR1 MNHEY and CDR2 SVGAGI. Clones were sequenced by immunoSEQ multiplex PCR, and TCRdb holds only the in-frame ones, with some missing. This sample yields approximately 61,000 clones, of which around 91% are seen a single time; approximately 20% belongs to the top ten. V usage is TRBV6-5 and J usage is TRBJ1-2, with 10 positions matching TRBD1. The specimen was CD4+ or CD8+ T cells sorted from blood, collected in a trial of the OX40 agonist ivuxolimab. The source of this sequence is an adult with an advanced solid tumor such as melanoma, head and neck, liver or kidney cancer. The CDR3 reads CASRLVTGGGLGYTF. The CDR3 DNA follows: TGTGCCAGCAGGCTAGTGACAGGGGGCGGACTTGGCTACACCTTC.